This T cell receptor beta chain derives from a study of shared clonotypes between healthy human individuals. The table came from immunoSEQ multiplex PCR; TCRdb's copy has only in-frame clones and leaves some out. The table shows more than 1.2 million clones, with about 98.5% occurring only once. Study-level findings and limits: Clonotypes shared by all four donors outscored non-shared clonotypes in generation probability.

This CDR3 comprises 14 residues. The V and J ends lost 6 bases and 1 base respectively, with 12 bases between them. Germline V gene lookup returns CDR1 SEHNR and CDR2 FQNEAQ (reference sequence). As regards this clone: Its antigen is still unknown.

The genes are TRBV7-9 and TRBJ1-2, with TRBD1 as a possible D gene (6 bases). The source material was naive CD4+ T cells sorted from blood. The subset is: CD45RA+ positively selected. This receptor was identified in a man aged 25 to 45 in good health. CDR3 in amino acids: CASSPPGVNYGYTF. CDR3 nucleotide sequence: TGTGCCAGCAGTCCCCCAGGGGTTAACTATGGCTACACCTTC.